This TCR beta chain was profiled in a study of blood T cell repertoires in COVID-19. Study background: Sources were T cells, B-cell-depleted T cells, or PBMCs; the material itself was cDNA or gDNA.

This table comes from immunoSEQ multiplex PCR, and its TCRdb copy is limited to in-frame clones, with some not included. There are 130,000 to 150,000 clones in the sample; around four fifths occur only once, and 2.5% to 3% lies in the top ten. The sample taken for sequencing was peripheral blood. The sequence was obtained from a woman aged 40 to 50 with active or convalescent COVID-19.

The CDR3 nucleotides are TGTGCCAGCAGCGTCGACAGGGCCGACTACAATGAGCAGTTCTTC. It encodes CASSVDRADYNEQFF. J is TRBJ2-1 and V is TRBV6-6; the match to TRBD1 covers 7 bases. Unmatched junction bases numbered 8, after V lost 6 bases and J lost 3 bases. The CDR3 loop spans 15 amino acids. Germline V gives CDR1 MNHNY, CDR2 SVGAGI (reference sequence).